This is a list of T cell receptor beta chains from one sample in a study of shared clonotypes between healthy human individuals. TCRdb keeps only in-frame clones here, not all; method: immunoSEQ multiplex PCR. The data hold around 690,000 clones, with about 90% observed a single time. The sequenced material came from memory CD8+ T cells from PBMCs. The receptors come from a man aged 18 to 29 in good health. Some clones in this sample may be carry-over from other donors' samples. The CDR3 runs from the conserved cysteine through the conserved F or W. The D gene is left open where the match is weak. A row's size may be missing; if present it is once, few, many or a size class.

TGTGCCACCAGCTCTGACAGAAGGAATGAGCAGTTCTTC CATSSDRRNEQFF TRBJ2-1 - TRBV15 -
TGTGCCAGCTCACCAGAGCTTGGACCACCCTACGAGCAGTACTTC CASSPELGPPYEQYF TRBJ2-7 - TRBV18 -
TGCGCCAGCAGCCAAGTTGTTCTCGGTGCCAAAAACATTCAGTACTTC CASSQVVLGAKNIQYF TRBJ2-4 once TRBV4-3 -
TGTGCCAGCAGTGGCAGGGGGCTGGCTGAAGCTTTCTTT CASSGRGLAEAFF TRBJ1-1 - TRBV27 TRBD1
TGTGCCAGCAGCCCGGACAGGGGGGCCTACGAGCAGTACTTC CASSPDRGAYEQYF TRBJ2-7 - TRBV14 TRBD1
TGTGCCAGCAGCTTGCCACTTTTCTACGAGCAGTACTTC CASSLPLFYEQYF TRBJ2-7 - TRBV5-5 -
TGTGCCAGCAGTCCACTAGCGGGAGGGCCTAATGAGCAGTTCTTC CASSPLAGGPNEQFF TRBJ2-1 - TRBV7-6 TRBD2
TGTGCCAGCACCCGACAGGGGCCCGGTGGGGCAGATACGCAGTATTTT CASTRQGPGGADTQYF TRBJ2-3 - TRBV2 TRBD1
TGTGCCAGCAGTCCCCGACAGGACACAGATACGCAGTATTTT CASSPRQDTDTQYF TRBJ2-3 - TRBV6-1 -
TGTGCCAGTAGTACGATCGGGGGGCAGGATCAGCCCCAGCATTTT CASSTIGGQDQPQHF TRBJ1-5 - TRBV19 -
TGTGCCAGCAGCTTAATGGCTAGCGGGAGAATGGTGGGCACAGATACGCAGTATTTT CASSLMASGRMVGTDTQYF TRBJ2-3 - TRBV7-6 TRBD2
TGTGCCAGCAGCTTTTTCAATGAGCAGTTCTTC CASSFFNEQFF TRBJ2-1 - TRBV11-2 -
TGTGCCAGCAGTTACTCGAGAAGCGGGAGGAAGAACACCGGGGAGCTGTTTTTT CASSYSRSGRKNTGELFF TRBJ2-2 - TRBV6-7 TRBD2
TGTGCCAGCAGCTTGGGGCCGGCGGGCAATCAGCCCCAGCATTTT CASSLGPAGNQPQHF TRBJ1-5 - TRBV5-6 -
TGTGCCAGCAGCGTAGGACAGGGGAGGACTGAAGCTTTCTTT CASSVGQGRTEAFF TRBJ1-1 few TRBV9 TRBD1
TGTGCCACCAGCAGAGATGGTAGCGGGAACTCCTACAATGAGCAGTTCTTC CATSRDGSGNSYNEQFF TRBJ2-1 - TRBV15 TRBD2
TGTGCCAGCAGTTTAATAGTATGGAATGAGCAGTTCTTC CASSLIVWNEQFF TRBJ2-1 - TRBV28 -
TGTGCCAGCAGCCCCGGACTAGCGGGAGGTTACGAGCAGTACTTC CASSPGLAGGYEQYF TRBJ2-7 - TRBV9 TRBD2
TGTGCCAGCAGTGGCCTCGGGACTCGGGTCTACGAGCAGTACTTC CASSGLGTRVYEQYF TRBJ2-7 - TRBV6-1 -
TGTGCCAGCAGCTTAGGAGTACCCGATTCCTACGAGCAGTACTTC CASSLGVPDSYEQYF TRBJ2-7 - TRBV7-9 -
TGCGCCAGCCGTAGTTTGTGGATGAACACTGAAGCTTTCTTT CASRSLWMNTEAFF TRBJ1-1 - TRBV10-2 -
TGTGCCAGCAGCGTCGAGGTGGGTGTAGGTAGAGATACGCAGTATTTT CASSVEVGVGRDTQYF TRBJ2-3 - TRBV9 -
TGTGCCAGTAGTACTATCGGGGACCCGACAGCCTACTATGGCTACACCTTC CASSTIGDPTAYYGYTF TRBJ1-2 - TRBV19 -
TGCGCCAGCAGTGACCTCGACGTTCTCTCCGGGGAGCTGTTTTTT CASSDLDVLSGELFF TRBJ2-2 few TRBV10-1 -
TGTGCCAGCAGTCAAGGTTACGAGCAGTACTTC CASSQGYEQYF TRBJ2-7 - TRBV27 -
TGCGCCAGCAGCGGACAGGGGGCCTGGGACACTGAAGCTTTCTTT CASSGQGAWDTEAFF TRBJ1-1 - TRBV10-2 TRBD1
TGCGCCAGCAGCTTGTATAAGACGGGGACTAGCGGGAGGGCCGGCTCCTACAATGAGCAGTTCTTC CASSLYKTGTSGRAGSYNEQFF TRBJ2-1 - TRBV5-1 TRBD2
TGTGCCAGCGGTCTTACAGGTACCTACGAGCAGTACTTC CASGLTGTYEQYF TRBJ2-7 - TRBV27 -
TGTGCCAGCGTCGGTCCAGCCGACAATGAGCAGTTCTTC CASVGPADNEQFF TRBJ2-1 - TRBV28 -
TGTGCCATCCGCAGGACTAGCGGGCCGAACACCGGGGAGCTGTTTTTT CAIRRTSGPNTGELFF TRBJ2-2 - TRBV10-3 TRBD2
TGTGCCAGCAGCGACCCGGGACTAGCCTACAATGAGCAGTTCTTC CASSDPGLAYNEQFF TRBJ2-1 - TRBV7-8 TRBD2
TGTGCCAGCAGCGGGGGCCACGAAGCTTTCTTT CASSGGHEAFF TRBJ1-1 - TRBV6-6 -
TGTGCCAGCAGTTTCGGGACCTTCGGTTCTTACGAGCAGTACTTC CASSFGTFGSYEQYF TRBJ2-7 - TRBV28 -
TGTGCCAGCAGCTCCTCCGGCGGCTATGGCTACACCTTC CASSSSGGYGYTF TRBJ1-2 - TRBV7-9 -
TGTGCCAGCAGCGAGGGTCCCCTTGGGAATGAGCAGTTCTTC CASSEGPLGNEQFF TRBJ2-1 once TRBV9 -
TGCGCCAGCAGCCTTGACAGGGTGAACACTGAAGCTTTCTTT CASSLDRVNTEAFF TRBJ1-1 - TRBV5-1 TRBD1
TGTGCCAGCAGCCCGACAGGGTTTTCCTACAATGAGCAGTTCTTC CASSPTGFSYNEQFF TRBJ2-1 - TRBV11-2 TRBD1
TGTGCCAGCAGTTATGGGAACACTGAAGCTTTCTTT CASSYGNTEAFF TRBJ1-1 once TRBV7-9 -
TGTGCCAGCAGCACCCGACAGACCATTTACAATGAGCAGTTCTTC CASSTRQTIYNEQFF TRBJ2-1 - TRBV11-3 -
TGTGCCAGCAGCTTACAGTGGGCGGGCACCGGGGAGCTGTTTTTT CASSLQWAGTGELFF TRBJ2-2 - TRBV7-6 -
TGTGCCAGCAGTTCCCCGGGTAGCAATCAGCCCCAGCATTTT CASSSPGSNQPQHF TRBJ1-5 - TRBV28 -
TGCGCCAGCAGCTTGTATTACCAGTCAACTAATGAAAAACTGTTTTTT CASSLYYQSTNEKLFF TRBJ1-4 - TRBV5-1 -
TGTGCCAGCAGTTTCGGTGGGCCCTCCTACGAGCAGTACTTC CASSFGGPSYEQYF TRBJ2-7 - TRBV28 -
TGTGCCACCGCACAGGGTTCTTGGTGGGATACGCAGTATTTT CATAQGSWWDTQYF TRBJ2-3 - TRBV15 -
TGTGCCAGCAGCTTAGAGGCTAGCGCTTACCCAAGGACCCAGTACTTC CASSLEASAYPRTQYF TRBJ2-5 - TRBV7-6 -
TGTGCCAGCAGAGACGGGCCCCGCTCTGGAAACACCATATATTTT CASRDGPRSGNTIYF TRBJ1-3 - TRBV6-1 -
TGCAGCGTTGAAGAGAGGGCCAAAACCTCCTACGAGCAGTACTTC CSVEERAKTSYEQYF TRBJ2-7 - TRBV29-1 -
TGTGCCAGCAGCCGACAGGGCAGGTCCTACGAGCAGTACTTC CASSRQGRSYEQYF TRBJ2-7 - TRBV6-5 TRBD1
TGTGCCAGCATCTCCCCCAGAGGGACGCGAGGCGACGGGGAGCTGTTTTTT CASISPRGTRGDGELFF TRBJ2-2 - TRBV7-9 -
TGTGCCAGCAGTTTCCAGGACAGGGAGGTTTACAATGAGCAGTTCTTC CASSFQDREVYNEQFF TRBJ2-1 - TRBV27 TRBD1
TGTGCCAGCAGTTGGCGGGGCGGGGAGCAGTTCTTC CASSWRGGEQFF TRBJ2-1 - TRBV27 -